Following are 30 T cell receptor beta chains from one sample sequenced in a study of T cells in localized non-small cell lung cancer. The table came from immunoSEQ multiplex PCR; TCRdb's copy has only in-frame clones and leaves some out. Here the sample spans around 70,000 clones, around 84% being singletons. Sequencing used peripheral blood, obtained before any cancer treatment. Every receptor here comes from a female donor of 60 years or more with stage I lung adenocarcinoma.

The rearrangement uses TRBV2 and TRBJ2-4, with TRBD1 as a possible D gene (5 bases). V lost 3 bases to trimming and J lost 5 bases, with 17 bases between them. The CDR3 has 16 amino acids. CDR1 is SNHLY, CDR2 FYNNEI, per germline. CDR3 in DNA: TGTGCCAGCAGTGACTACTTTGGGGCTGGAGAAAACATTCAGTACTTC. It is translated as CASSDYFGAGENIQYF.

The V and J genes are TRBV6-5 and TRBJ2-7, with 11 bases lining up with TRBD2. V gave up 0 bases and J gave up 4 bases; unmatched junction bases: 2. The CDR3 is made up of 15 amino acids. Germline V gene data show CDR1 as MNHEY and CDR2 as SVGAGI. CDR3 sequence (DNA): TGTGCCAGCAGTTACTCTAGCGGGGGGGCTTACGAGCAGTACTTC. This codes for CASSYSSGGAYEQYF.

The chain links TRBV5-1 to TRBJ2-5; perhaps TRBD1 as D (6 bases). The CDR3 extends over 13 amino acids. Between the trimmed V and J ends, which lost 0 bases and 4 bases, there was a span of 7 bases. Germline V lookup: CDR1 SGHRS, CDR2 YFSETQ. CDR3 residues: CASSLARGETQYF. CDR3 in DNA: TGCGCCAGCAGCTTGGCCAGGGGAGAGACCCAGTACTTC.

The CDR3 DNA reads TGTGCCAGCAGTGAATCCCAGGGAGTAAGCAATCAGCCCCAGCATTTT. It yields the protein CASSESQGVSNQPQHF. V is TRBV6-1 and J is TRBJ1-5, with D maybe TRBD1 (5 bases). V lost 2 bases, J lost 1 base, and 12 bases lay in between. The germline CDR1 and CDR2 sequences are MNHNS and SASEGT. The CDR3 contains 16 residues.

The CDR3 DNA reads as TGTGCCAGCAGCTTCCACCGGGCCACTAATGAAAAACTGTTTTTT. Translated: CASSFHRATNEKLFF. The chain couples TRBV13 to TRBJ1-4; no definite D call. CDR1 PRHDT and CDR2 FYEKMQ come from the germline V gene (reference sequence). The V end lost 3 bases, the J end lost 2 bases, and 10 bases lay between the germline ends. This CDR3 comprises 15 residues.

This chain joins TRBV5-1 and TRBJ1-3; no definite D call. The length of the CDR3 is 15 residues. The V gene's germline CDR1 is SGHRS and CDR2 YFSETQ. The V end lost 0 bases, the J end lost 4 bases, and 11 bases lay between the germline ends. This chain's CDR3 is CASSLEVPRGNTIYF. In DNA form, the CDR3 reads TGCGCCAGCAGCTTGGAAGTCCCGCGGGGAAACACCATATATTTT. Filled out from reference TRBV5-1 and TRBJ1-3, the complete variable domain reads KAGVTQTPRYLIKTRGQQVTLSCSPISGHRSVSWYQQTPGQGLQFLFEYFSETQRNKGNFPGRFSGRQFSNSRSEMNVSTLELGDSALYLCASSLEVPRGNTIYFGEGSWLTVV.

This clone appeared a few times. J is TRBJ1-2 and V is TRBV19; 7 bases map to TRBD1. The CDR3 loop spans 15 amino acids. Losses at the gene ends were 6 bases for V and 4 bases for J; bases not matched to a gene: 11. Germline lookup yields CDR1 LNHDA and CDR2 SQIVND (reference sequence). The CDR3 reads CASRPAVGQLYGYTF. The CDR3 DNA is TGTGCCAGTAGACCCGCGGTGGGACAGCTCTATGGCTACACCTTC.

V and J are TRBV11-3 and TRBJ2-1, with 8 bases that match TRBD2. This CDR3 has 16 amino acids. The junction had 11 bases not matched to a gene; V was cut back by 3 bases and J by 7 bases. Per germline, CDR1 SGHNT and CDR2 YENEEA. The CDR3 spells CASSFPTRGGPNEQFF. Here the CDR3 DNA reads TGTGCCAGCAGCTTTCCGACACGGGGGGGCCCGAATGAGCAGTTCTTC.

The J gene is TRBJ2-1, the V gene TRBV4-1, with TRBD2 matching 8 bases. The CDR3 runs 18 residues. In germline, CDR1 is MGHRA, CDR2 YSYEKL. The V gene end was trimmed by 0 bases and the J gene end by 4 bases; junction bases not matched to a gene: 11. The CDR3 DNA reads as TGCGCCAGCAGCCAAGATAGAGGAACGGCGGGGGGATACAATGAGCAGTTCTTC. Translation: CASSQDRGTAGGYNEQFF.

The chain links TRBV5-1 to TRBJ2-5; 10 bases are shared with TRBD2. The CDR3 runs 16 residues. Unmatched junction bases numbered 7, after V lost 2 bases and J lost 3 bases. Germline CDR1 and CDR2: SGHRS and YFSETQ. DNA for the CDR3: TGCGCCAGCAGCTTCTCGGCTAGCGGGGGCGAAGAGACCCAGTACTTC. Translation gives CASSFSASGGEETQYF.

V gene TRBV5-4 combines with J gene TRBJ2-3; D possibly matches TRBD1 or TRBD2 (6 bases each). Per germline, CDR1 SGHNT and CDR2 YYREEE (reference sequence). This CDR3 region has 15 residues. The germline V and J ends were trimmed by 6 bases and 4 bases, with 18 bases remaining between them. CDR3 residues: CASKRSGALADTQYF. Written as DNA, the CDR3 is TGTGCCAGCAAGAGATCGGGGGCTCTGGCAGATACGCAGTATTTT. The whole variable domain, remainder taken from reference TRBV5-4 and TRBJ2-3, is ETGVTQSPTHLIKTRGQQVTLRCSSQSGHNTVSWYQQALGQGPQFIFQYYREEENGRGNFPPRFSGLQFPNYSSELNVNALELDDSALYLCASKRSGALADTQYFGPGTRLTVL.

This chain links TRBV2 with TRBJ1-2; 12 bases agree with TRBD1. With 5 bases clipped from V and 7 bases from J, the junction kept 11 bases outside the gene matches. The CDR3 totals 16 residues. CDR1 is SNHLY, CDR2 FYNNEI, per germline. The CDR3 here is CASSRDRGLVWRGYTF. CDR3 DNA: TGTGCCAGCAGTAGGGACAGGGGGCTAGTGTGGCGTGGCTACACCTTC.

The chain uses TRBV9 and TRBJ2-2; weak D call: TRBD1 (5 bases). The CDR3 runs to 14 residues. V was cut by 0 bases and J by 4 bases, with 7 bases left in between. Germline CDR1 and CDR2: SGDLS and YYNGEE. The CDR3 DNA reads TGTGCCAGCAGCGTAGGGGGCTTCACCGGGGAGCTGTTTTTT. This translates into CASSVGGFTGELFF.

The chain couples TRBV9 to TRBJ2-7; 9 bases agree with TRBD1. Germline lookup yields CDR1 SGDLS and CDR2 YYNGEE. CDR3 length equals 14 residues. The trim removed 2 bases at V and 8 bases at J, leaving 8 bases unmatched. CDR3 nucleotide sequence: TGTGCCAGCAGCGTGAGGGACAGGGCCTTTCAGCAGTACTTC. It translates to CASSVRDRAFQQYF.

This chain connects TRBV9 to TRBJ2-1; TRBD2 matches at 9 bases. There are 18 residues in the CDR3. Looked up from germline, CDR1 is SGDLS and CDR2 is YYNGEE. The ends lost 2 bases at V and 7 bases at J; junction bases unmatched: 16. The CDR3: CASSVRESSGALGNEQFF. The CDR3 nucleotides are TGTGCCAGCAGCGTGCGGGAGTCTAGCGGGGCCCTAGGGAATGAGCAGTTCTTC.

The chain recombines TRBV11-2 with TRBJ2-1; 9 nucleotides line up with TRBD2. The CDR3 sequence is 16 residues long. Looked up from germline, CDR1 is SGHAT and CDR2 is FQNNGV. With 4 bases clipped from V and 0 bases from J, the junction kept 4 bases outside the gene matches. The CDR3 protein is CASSSLAGSSYNEQFF. In DNA form, the CDR3 reads TGTGCCAGCAGCTCCCTAGCGGGGAGCTCCTACAATGAGCAGTTCTTC.

This clone was seen only once. CDR3 DNA: TGTGCCAGTAGTTCCCCGACTAGCGGGGGTCAAGAGACCCAGTACTTC. It encodes CASSSPTSGGQETQYF. The rearrangement joins TRBV19 to TRBJ2-5, with 12 positions matching TRBD2. The length of the CDR3 is 16 residues. Germline loops: CDR1 LNHDA, CDR2 SQIVND (reference sequence). Germline trimming cut 5 bases from V and 2 bases from J; bases unmatched to any gene: 6.

The CDR3: CASSPGLAGGLREETQYF. The DNA for the CDR3 is TGTGCCAGCAGCCCGGGACTAGCGGGAGGGCTCCGCGAAGAGACCCAGTACTTC. The chain carries TRBV4-2 and TRBJ2-5, with TRBD2 matching 16 bases. Germline V gives CDR1 LGHNA, CDR2 YNFKEQ. V gave up 4 bases and J gave up 3 bases; unmatched junction bases: 8. The CDR3 has 18 amino acids.

CDR3: CASNLQGAPGYTF. DNA of the CDR3: TGTGCCAGCAATCTACAGGGGGCGCCTGGCTACACCTTC. The gene calls are TRBV5-4 and TRBJ1-2, with 9 bases that match TRBD1. Germline V gives CDR1 SGHNT, CDR2 YYREEE (reference sequence). The CDR3 is 13 amino acids. Germline trimming cut 6 bases from V and 7 bases from J; bases unmatched to any gene: 7. The full variable domain, in which reference TRBV5-4 and TRBJ1-2 provide the parts outside the CDR3, is ETGVTQSPTHLIKTRGQQVTLRCSSQSGHNTVSWYQQALGQGPQFIFQYYREEENGRGNFPPRFSGLQFPNYSSELNVNALELDDSALYLCASNLQGAPGYTFGSGTRLTVV.

The chain uses TRBV10-2 and TRBJ2-3; D is unresolved. Per germline, CDR1 WSHSY and CDR2 SAAADI. V gave up 0 bases and J gave up 7 bases, with 8 bases separating them. CDR3 length equals 13 residues. For the CDR3, the DNA is TGCGCCAGCAGTGAGTCCGGTCCAAATACGCAGTATTTT. Translating it yields CASSESGPNTQYF.

The J gene is TRBJ1-1, the V gene TRBV29-1, with D uncertain. There are 11 residues in the CDR3. With 6 bases removed from V and 4 bases from J, the gap between germline ends came to 9 bases. Germline V CDR1 and CDR2: SQVTM, ANQGSEA. CDR3: CSVAALTEAFF. The CDR3 DNA reads as TGCAGCGTCGCTGCGCTCACTGAAGCTTTCTTT. The complete variable domain, with remaining parts taken from reference TRBV29-1 and TRBJ1-1, reads SAVISQKPSRDICQRGTSLTIQCQVDSQVTMMFWYRQQPGQSLTLIATANQGSEATYESGFVIDKFPISRPNLTFSTLTVSNMSPEDSSIYLCSVAALTEAFFGQGTRLTVV.

A word on this clone: Compared with germline, one end of the junction differs, possibly owing to a read error. J is TRBJ2-7 and V is TRBV28; the D gene could be TRBD1 or TRBD2 (5 bases each). The CDR3 consists of 12 residues. Looked up from germline, CDR1 is MDHEN and CDR2 is SYDVKM. The CDR3 coding sequence is TGTGCCAGCAGTTCCCCAACCGGGACGGATGACTTC. Translation gives CASSSPTGTDDF.

The sample holds one count of this clone. CDR3 amino acids: CASSKVITASDNEQFF. In nucleotides, the CDR3 is TGTGCCAGCAGCAAAGTGATCACGGCGTCCGACAATGAGCAGTTCTTC. V is TRBV21-1 and J is TRBJ2-1. TRBV21-1 is termed a pseudogene. This CDR3 comprises 16 residues.

This chain links TRBV5-4 with TRBJ2-1; no firm D call. Deletions cut 0 bases from V and 0 bases from J, with 7 bases between. Looked up from germline, CDR1 is SGHNT and CDR2 is YYREEE (reference sequence). This CDR3 is built from 15 residues. Here the CDR3 reads CASSLDLNSYNEQFF. The CDR3 DNA sequence: TGTGCCAGCAGCTTGGACCTAAACTCCTACAATGAGCAGTTCTTC. Looking up the rest from reference TRBV5-4 and TRBJ2-1 gives the full variable domain: ETGVTQSPTHLIKTRGQQVTLRCSSQSGHNTVSWYQQALGQGPQFIFQYYREEENGRGNFPPRFSGLQFPNYSSELNVNALELDDSALYLCASSLDLNSYNEQFFGPGTRLTVL.

The genes are TRBV5-1 and TRBJ2-1; 7 bases are shared with TRBD1. The CDR3 runs to 15 residues. V was clipped by 0 bases and J by 6 bases; unmatched bases: 6. Germline V CDR1 and CDR2: SGHRS, YFSETQ. CDR3 sequence reads: CASSLGQGDLNEQFF. CDR3 nucleotides: TGCGCCAGCAGCTTGGGCCAGGGGGACCTCAATGAGCAGTTCTTC.

The rearrangement joins TRBV4-2 to TRBJ2-1; TRBD1 or TRBD2 may be the D gene (5 bases each). Germline CDR1 and CDR2: LGHNA and YNFKEQ. The CDR3 has 16 residues. The germline V and J ends were trimmed by 0 bases and 9 bases, with 18 bases remaining between them. The CDR3, as DNA: TGTGCCAGCAGCCAAGATCAACGGGGCCCCCTCAGTGAGCAGTTCTTC. It is translated as CASSQDQRGPLSEQFF.

This clone came up once. This chain joins TRBV11-2 and TRBJ2-1; 10 bases align to TRBD2. V dropped 2 bases and J dropped 4; count of bases not matched to a gene: 8. This CDR3 spans 17 amino acids. Germline V gene sequence: CDR1 SGHAT, CDR2 FQNNGV. The CDR3 protein is CASSLRMTSGSYNEQFF. CDR3 bases: TGTGCCAGCAGCTTACGCATGACTAGCGGGTCATACAATGAGCAGTTCTTC. The entire variable domain, with the rest obtained from reference TRBV11-2 and TRBJ2-1, is as follows: EAGVAQSPRYKIIEKRQSVAFWCNPISGHATLYWYQQILGQGPKLLIQFQNNGVVDDSQLPKDRFSAERLKGVDSTLKIQPAKLEDSAVYLCASSLRMTSGSYNEQFFGPGTRLTVL.

With respect to this clone: Other DNA sequences of this sample code for an identical CDR3. The chain links TRBV11-2 to TRBJ2-5; D is possibly TRBD2 (7 bases). The germline V and J ends were trimmed by 4 bases and 4 bases, with 13 bases remaining between them. The CDR3 length is 14 residues. The germline gives CDR1 SGHAT, CDR2 FQNNGV. Here the CDR3 DNA reads TGTGCCAGCAGCTACGGGGGGCCCAGAGAGACCCAGTACTTC. Translating it yields CASSYGGPRETQYF.

The rearrangement links TRBV25-1 to TRBJ2-7, with D uncertain. Trimming shortened V by 5 bases and J by 6 bases, and 20 bases separated the two germline ends. The germline CDR1 and CDR2 sequences are MGHDK and SYGVNS. The CDR3 contains 15 residues. CDR3 nucleotides: TGTGCCAGCAGTCCCACGGACCGATTTGGCCTCGAGCAGTACTTC. Amino acid sequence: CASSPTDRFGLEQYF.

This sequence joins TRBV11-3 and TRBJ2-3; TRBD1 matches at 9 bases. Germline CDR1 reads SGHNT; CDR2 reads YENEEA. CDR3 size: 18 residues. V lost 0 bases, J lost 2 bases, and 9 bases stayed unmatched. Here the CDR3 reads CASSLDSGGQGTTDTQYF. The DNA for the CDR3 is TGTGCCAGCAGCTTAGACTCCGGGGGACAGGGAACCACAGATACGCAGTATTTT.